The source of this TCR beta chain is a study of shared clonotypes between healthy human individuals. Study findings and constraints: Clonotypes not shared had lower generation probabilities than those common to all four donors. Generally, naive subsets (rather than memory subsets) showed larger estimated richness.

A word on this clone: The target antigen is unknown.

V was cut by 4 bases and J by 5 bases, with 25 bases left in between. CDR1 is SGDLS and CDR2 is YYNGEE in the germline V gene. The CDR3 is 17 residues long. Terminally differentiated effector memory CD45RA+ cells were excluded by CCR7 positive selection of CD45RO-negative cells. The study drew its donors from healthy HIV-negative adults without recent acute infections or vaccinations. Each subset's genomic DNA was split evenly across several immunoSEQ plates. Profiled with immunoSEQ multiplex PCR; TCRdb holds only in-frame clones, not every one. There are about 2.1 million clones in the sample; about 94% occur only once, and around 1.7% lies in the top ten.

The sequence came from a young man in good health. Some clones in this sample may be carry-over from other donors' samples. The chain is built from TRBV9 and TRBJ2-7; either TRBD1 or TRBD2 may fit D (6 bases each). Sequenced material: naive CD8+ T cells from PBMCs. CDR3 coding DNA: TGTGCCAGCAGCTCAAACCCCCGGGCCCGGGGGCCTCACGAGCAGTACTTC. This sequence encodes CASSSNPRARGPHEQYF.